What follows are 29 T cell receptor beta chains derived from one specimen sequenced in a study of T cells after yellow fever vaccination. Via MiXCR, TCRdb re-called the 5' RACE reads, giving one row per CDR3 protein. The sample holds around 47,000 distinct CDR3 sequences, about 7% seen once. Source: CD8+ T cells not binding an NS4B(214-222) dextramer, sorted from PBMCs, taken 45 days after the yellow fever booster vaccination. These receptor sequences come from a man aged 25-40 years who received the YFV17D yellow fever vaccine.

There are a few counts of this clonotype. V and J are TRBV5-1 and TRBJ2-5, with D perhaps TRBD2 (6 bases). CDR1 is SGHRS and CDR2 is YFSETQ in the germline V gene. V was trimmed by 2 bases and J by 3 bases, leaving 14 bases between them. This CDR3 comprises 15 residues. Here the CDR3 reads CASSFSGLGEETQYF. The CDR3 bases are TGCGCCAGCAGCTTTAGCGGATTAGGGGAAGAGACCCAGTACTTC.

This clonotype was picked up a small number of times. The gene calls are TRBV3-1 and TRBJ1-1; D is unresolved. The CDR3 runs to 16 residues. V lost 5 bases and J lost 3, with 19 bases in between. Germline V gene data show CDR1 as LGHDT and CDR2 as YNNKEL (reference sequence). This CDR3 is CASSSRSGKKDTEAFF. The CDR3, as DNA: TGTGCCAGCAGCTCCCGCTCCGGAAAAAAGGACACTGAAGCTTTCTTT.

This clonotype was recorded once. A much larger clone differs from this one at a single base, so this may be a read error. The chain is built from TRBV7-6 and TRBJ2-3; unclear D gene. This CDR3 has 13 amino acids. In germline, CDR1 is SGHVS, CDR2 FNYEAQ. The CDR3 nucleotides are TGTGCCAGCAGCTTAGCTGAAACAGATATGCAGTATTTT. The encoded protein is CASSLAETDMQYF. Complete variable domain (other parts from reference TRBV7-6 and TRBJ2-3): GAGVSQSPRYKVTKRGQDVALRCDPISGHVSLYWYRQALGQGPEFLTYFNYEAQQDKSGLPNDRFSAERPEGSISTLTIQRTEQRDSAMYRCASSLAETDMQYFGPGTRLTVL.

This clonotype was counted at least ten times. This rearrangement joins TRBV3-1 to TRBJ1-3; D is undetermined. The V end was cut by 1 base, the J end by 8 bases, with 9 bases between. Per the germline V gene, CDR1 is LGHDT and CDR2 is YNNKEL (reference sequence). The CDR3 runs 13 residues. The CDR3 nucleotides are TGTGCCAGCAGCCAAGGGTACGGTGACACCATATATTTT. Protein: CASSQGYGDTIYF.

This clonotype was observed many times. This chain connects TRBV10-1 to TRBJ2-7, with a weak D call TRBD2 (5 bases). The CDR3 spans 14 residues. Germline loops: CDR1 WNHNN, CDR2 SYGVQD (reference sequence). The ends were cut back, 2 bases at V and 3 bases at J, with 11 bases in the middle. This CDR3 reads CASSERSDLYEQYF. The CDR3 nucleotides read TGCGCCAGCAGTGAGCGTAGCGACCTCTACGAGCAGTACTTC.

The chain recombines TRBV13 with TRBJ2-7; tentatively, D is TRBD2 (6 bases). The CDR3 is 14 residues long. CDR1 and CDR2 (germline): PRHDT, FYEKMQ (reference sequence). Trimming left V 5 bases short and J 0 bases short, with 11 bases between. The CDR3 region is CASSPRDSSYEQYF. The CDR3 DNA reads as TGTGCCAGCAGCCCAAGGGACTCCTCCTACGAGCAGTACTTC.

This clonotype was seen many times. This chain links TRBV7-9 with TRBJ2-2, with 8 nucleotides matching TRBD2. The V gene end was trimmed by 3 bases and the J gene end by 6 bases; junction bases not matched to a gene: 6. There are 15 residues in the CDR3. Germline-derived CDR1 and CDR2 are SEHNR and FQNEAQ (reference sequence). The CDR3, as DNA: TGTGCCAGCAGCTTCACGGGAGGGCCCGCCGGGGAGCTGTTTTTT. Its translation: CASSFTGGPAGELFF. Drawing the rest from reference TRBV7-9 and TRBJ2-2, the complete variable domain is DTGVSQNPRHKITKRGQNVTFRCDPISEHNRLYWYRQTLGQGPEFLTYFQNEAQLEKSRLLSDRFSAERPKGSFSTLEIQRTEQGDSAMYLCASSFTGGPAGELFFGEGSRLTVL.

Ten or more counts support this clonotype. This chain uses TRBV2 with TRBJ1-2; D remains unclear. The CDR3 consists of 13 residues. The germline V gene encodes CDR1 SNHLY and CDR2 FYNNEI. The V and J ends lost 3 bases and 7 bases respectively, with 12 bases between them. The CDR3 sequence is CASSEARWGGYTF. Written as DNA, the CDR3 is TGTGCCAGCAGTGAGGCCAGGTGGGGTGGCTACACCTTC.

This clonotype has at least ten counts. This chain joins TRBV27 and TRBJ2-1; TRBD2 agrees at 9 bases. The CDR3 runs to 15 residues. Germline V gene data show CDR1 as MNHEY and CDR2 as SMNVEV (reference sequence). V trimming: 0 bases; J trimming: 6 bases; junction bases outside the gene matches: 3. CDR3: CASSLSASGINEQFF. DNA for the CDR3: TGTGCCAGCAGTTTATCGGCTAGCGGGATCAATGAGCAGTTCTTC.

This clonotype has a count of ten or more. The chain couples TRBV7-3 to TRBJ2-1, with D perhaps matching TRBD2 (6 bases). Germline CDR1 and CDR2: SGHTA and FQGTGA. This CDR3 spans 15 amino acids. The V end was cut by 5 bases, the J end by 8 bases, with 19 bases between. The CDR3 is CASSPQTSLVYEQFF. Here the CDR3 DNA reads TGTGCCAGCAGCCCCCAGACTAGTTTGGTCTATGAGCAGTTCTTC. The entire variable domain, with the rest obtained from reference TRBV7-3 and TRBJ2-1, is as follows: GAGVSQTPSNKVTEKGKYVELRCDPISGHTALYWYRQSLGQGPEFLIYFQGTGAADDSGLPNDRFFAVRPEGSVSTLKIQRTERGDSAVYLCASSPQTSLVYEQFFGPGTRLTVL.

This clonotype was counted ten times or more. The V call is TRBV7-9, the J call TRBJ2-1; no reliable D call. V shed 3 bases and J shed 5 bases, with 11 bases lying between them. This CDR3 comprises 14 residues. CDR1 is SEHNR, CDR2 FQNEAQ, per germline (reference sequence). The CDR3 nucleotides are TGTGCCAGCAGCTTTCCGAAAAGACACAATGAGCAGTTCTTC. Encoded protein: CASSFPKRHNEQFF.

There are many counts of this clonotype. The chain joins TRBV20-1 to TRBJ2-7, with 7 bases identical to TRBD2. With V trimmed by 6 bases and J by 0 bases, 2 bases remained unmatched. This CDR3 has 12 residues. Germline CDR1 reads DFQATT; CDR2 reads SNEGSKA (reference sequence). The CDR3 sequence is CSARTSSYEQYF. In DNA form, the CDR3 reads TGCAGTGCCAGGACTAGCTCCTACGAGCAGTACTTC.

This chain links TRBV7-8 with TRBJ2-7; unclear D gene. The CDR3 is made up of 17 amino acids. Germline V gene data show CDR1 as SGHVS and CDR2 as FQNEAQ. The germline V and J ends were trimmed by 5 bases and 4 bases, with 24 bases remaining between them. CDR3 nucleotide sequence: TGTGCCAGCAGCCAGTCCGCTGGAGCTGGGATGGGTTACGAGCAGTACTTC. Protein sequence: CASSQSAGAGMGYEQYF.

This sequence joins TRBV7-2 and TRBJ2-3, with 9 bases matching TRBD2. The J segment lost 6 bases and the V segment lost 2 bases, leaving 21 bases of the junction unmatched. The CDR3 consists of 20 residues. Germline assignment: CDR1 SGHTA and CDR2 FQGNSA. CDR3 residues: CASSLPSGSAGGRPQDTQYF. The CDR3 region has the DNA TGTGCCAGCAGCTTACCCTCGGGGTCGGCGGGAGGGCGCCCCCAGGATACGCAGTATTTT.

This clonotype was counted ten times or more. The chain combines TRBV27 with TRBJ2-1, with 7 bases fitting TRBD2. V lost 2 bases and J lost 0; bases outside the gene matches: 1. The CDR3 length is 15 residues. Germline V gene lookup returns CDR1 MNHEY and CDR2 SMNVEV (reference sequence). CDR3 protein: CASSLPSGSYNEQFF. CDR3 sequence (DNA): TGTGCCAGCAGTTTACCTAGCGGCTCCTACAATGAGCAGTTCTTC.

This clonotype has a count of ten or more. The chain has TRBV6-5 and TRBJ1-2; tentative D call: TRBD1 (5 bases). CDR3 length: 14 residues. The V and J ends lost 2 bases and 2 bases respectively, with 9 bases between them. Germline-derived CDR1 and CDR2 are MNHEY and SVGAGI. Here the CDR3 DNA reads TGTGCCAGCAGTTACGTGACAGAAAACTATGGCTACACCTTC. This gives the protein CASSYVTENYGYTF.

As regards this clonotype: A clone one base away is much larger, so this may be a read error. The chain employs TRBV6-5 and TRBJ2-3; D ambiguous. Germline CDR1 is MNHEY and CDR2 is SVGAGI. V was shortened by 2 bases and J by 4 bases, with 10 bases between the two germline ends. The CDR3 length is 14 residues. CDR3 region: CASSYGPSSDTQYF. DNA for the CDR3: TGTGCCAGCAGTTACGGTCCGAGCTCAGATACGCAGTATTTT.

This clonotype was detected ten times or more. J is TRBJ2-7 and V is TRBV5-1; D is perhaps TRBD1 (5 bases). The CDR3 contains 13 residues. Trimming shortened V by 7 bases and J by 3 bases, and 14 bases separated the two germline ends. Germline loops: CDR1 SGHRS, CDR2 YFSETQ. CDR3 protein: CASRVDSFYEQYF. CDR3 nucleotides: TGCGCCAGCCGAGTCGACAGCTTCTACGAGCAGTACTTC.

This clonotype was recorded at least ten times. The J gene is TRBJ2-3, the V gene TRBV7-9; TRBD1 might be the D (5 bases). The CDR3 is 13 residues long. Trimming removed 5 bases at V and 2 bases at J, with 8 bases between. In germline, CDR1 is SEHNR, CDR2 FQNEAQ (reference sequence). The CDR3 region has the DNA TGTGCCAGCAGCGACAGCAACACAGATACGCAGTATTTT. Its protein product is CASSDSNTDTQYF.

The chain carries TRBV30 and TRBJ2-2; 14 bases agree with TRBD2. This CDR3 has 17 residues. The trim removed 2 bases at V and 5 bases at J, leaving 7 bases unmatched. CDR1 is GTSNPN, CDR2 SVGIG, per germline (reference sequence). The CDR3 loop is CAWSPGGLAGVTGELFF. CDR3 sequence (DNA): TGTGCCTGGAGTCCCGGGGGACTAGCGGGAGTGACCGGGGAGCTGTTTTTT.

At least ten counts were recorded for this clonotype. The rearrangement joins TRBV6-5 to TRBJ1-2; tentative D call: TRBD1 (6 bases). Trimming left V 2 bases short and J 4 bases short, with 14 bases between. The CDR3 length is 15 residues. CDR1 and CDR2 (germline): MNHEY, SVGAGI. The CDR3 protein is CASSYGAGVIYGYTF. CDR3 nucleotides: TGTGCCAGCAGTTACGGTGCAGGGGTGATCTATGGCTACACCTTC.

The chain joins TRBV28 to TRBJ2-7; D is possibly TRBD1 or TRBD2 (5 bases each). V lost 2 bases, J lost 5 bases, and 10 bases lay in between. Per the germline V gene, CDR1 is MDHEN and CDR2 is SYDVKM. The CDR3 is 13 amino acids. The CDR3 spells CASSLNGAHEQYF. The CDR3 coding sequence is TGTGCCAGCAGTTTAAACGGGGCCCACGAGCAGTACTTC.

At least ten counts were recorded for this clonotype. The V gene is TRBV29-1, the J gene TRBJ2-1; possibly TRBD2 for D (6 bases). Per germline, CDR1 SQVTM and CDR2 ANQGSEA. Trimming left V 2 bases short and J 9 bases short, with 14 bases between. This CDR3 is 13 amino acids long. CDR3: CSVERRGNPEQFF. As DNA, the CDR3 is TGCAGCGTTGAACGGCGGGGCAACCCTGAGCAGTTCTTC.

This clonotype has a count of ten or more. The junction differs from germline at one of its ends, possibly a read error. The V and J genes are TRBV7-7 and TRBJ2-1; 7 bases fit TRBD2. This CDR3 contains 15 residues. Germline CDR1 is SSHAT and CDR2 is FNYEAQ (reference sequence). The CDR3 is CASSLAGGPHNEQFF. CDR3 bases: TGTGCTAGCAGCTTAGCGGGCGGTCCCCACAATGAGCAGTTCTTC.

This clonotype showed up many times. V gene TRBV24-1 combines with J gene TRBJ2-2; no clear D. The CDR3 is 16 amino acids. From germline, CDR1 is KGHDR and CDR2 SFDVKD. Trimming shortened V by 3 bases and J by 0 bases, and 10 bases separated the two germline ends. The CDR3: CATSDPAAANTGELFF. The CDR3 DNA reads TGTGCCACCAGTGATCCGGCAGCCGCGAACACCGGGGAGCTGTTTTTT.

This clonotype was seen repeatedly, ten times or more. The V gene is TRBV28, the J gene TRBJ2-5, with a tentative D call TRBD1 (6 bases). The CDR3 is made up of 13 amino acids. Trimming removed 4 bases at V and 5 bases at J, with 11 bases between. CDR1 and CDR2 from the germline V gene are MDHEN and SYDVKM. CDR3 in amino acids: CASSSRQVETQYF. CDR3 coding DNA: TGTGCCAGCAGTTCCCGACAGGTGGAGACCCAGTACTTC.

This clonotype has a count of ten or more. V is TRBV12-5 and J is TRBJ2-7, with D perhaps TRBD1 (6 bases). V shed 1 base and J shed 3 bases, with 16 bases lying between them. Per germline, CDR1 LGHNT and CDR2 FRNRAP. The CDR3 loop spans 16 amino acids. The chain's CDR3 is CASGLARDTIFYEQYF. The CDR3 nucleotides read TGTGCTAGTGGTTTGGCCCGGGACACGATCTTCTACGAGCAGTACTTC. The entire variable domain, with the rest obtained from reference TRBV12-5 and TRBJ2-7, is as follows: DARVTQTPRHKVTEMGQEVTMRCQPILGHNTVFWYRQTMMQGLELLAYFRNRAPLDDSGMPKDRFSAEMPDATLATLKIQPSEPRDSAVYFCASGLARDTIFYEQYFGPGTRLTVT.

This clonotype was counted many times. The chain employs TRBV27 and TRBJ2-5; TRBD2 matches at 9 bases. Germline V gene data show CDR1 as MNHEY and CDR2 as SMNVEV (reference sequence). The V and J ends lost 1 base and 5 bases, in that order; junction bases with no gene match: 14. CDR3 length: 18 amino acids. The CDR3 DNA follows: TGTGCCAGCAGTTTATTGGCGGATGGTAGCGGGAGCCGGGAGACCCAGTACTTC. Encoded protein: CASSLLADGSGSRETQYF.

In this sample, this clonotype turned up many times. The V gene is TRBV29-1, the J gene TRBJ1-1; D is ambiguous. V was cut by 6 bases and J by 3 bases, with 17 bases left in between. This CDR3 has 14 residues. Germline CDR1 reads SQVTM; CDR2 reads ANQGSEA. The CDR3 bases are TGCAGCGTCTTCTCACCGGGCTCAGACACTGAAGCTTTCTTT. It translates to CSVFSPGSDTEAFF. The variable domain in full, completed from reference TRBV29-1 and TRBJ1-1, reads SAVISQKPSRDICQRGTSLTIQCQVDSQVTMMFWYRQQPGQSLTLIATANQGSEATYESGFVIDKFPISRPNLTFSTLTVSNMSPEDSSIYLCSVFSPGSDTEAFFGQGTRLTVV.